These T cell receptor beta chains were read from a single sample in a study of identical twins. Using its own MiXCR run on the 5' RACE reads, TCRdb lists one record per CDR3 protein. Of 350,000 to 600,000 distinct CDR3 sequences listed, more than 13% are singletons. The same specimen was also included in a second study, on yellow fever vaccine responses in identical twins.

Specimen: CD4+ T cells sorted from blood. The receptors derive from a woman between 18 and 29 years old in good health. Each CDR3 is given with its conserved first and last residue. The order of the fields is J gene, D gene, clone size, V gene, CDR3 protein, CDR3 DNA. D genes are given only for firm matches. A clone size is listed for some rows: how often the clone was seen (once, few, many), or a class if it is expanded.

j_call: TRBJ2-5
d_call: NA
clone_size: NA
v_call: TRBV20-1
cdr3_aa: CSARVIGLETQYF
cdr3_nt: TGCAGTGCTAGAGTGATCGGGTTGGAGACCCAGTACTTC

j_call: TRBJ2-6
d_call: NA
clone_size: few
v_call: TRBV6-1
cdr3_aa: CASRARSSGANVLTF
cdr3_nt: TGTGCCAGCAGGGCCAGGTCTTCTGGGGCCAACGTCCTGACTTTC

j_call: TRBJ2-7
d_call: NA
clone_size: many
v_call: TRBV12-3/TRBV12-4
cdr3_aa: CASSPAVEQYF
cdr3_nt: TGTGCCAGCAGCCCTGCCGTCGAGCAGTACTTC

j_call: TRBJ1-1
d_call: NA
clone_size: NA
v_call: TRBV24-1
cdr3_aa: CATSDFPENTEAFF
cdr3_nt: TGTGCCACCAGTGATTTTCCAGAAAACACTGAAGCTTTCTTT

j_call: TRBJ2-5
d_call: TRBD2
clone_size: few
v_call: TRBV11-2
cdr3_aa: CASSLRTGGNGVETQYF
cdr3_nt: TGTGCCAGCAGCTTACGGACGGGGGGGAATGGGGTAGAGACCCAGTACTTC

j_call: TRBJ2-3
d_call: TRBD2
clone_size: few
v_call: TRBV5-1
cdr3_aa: CASSRSQAGPTDTQYF
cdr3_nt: TGCGCCAGCAGCCGAAGTCAAGCGGGGCCCACAGATACGCAGTATTTT

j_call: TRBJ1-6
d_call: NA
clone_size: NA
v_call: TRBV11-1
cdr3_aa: CASSPRPGGNSPLHF
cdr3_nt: TGTGCCAGCAGCCCCCGACCGGGTGGTAATTCACCCCTCCACTTT

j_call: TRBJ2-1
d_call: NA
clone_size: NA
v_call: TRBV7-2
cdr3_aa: CASSSTGTSSYNEQFF
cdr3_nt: TGTGCCAGCAGCTCCACAGGAACTAGCTCCTACAATGAGCAGTTCTTC

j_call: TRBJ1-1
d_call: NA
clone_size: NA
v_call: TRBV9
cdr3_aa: CASSVDAWVRNIEAFF
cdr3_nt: TGTGCCAGCAGCGTAGATGCGTGGGTCCGGAACATTGAAGCTTTCTTT

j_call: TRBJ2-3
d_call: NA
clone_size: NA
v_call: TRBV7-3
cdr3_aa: CASSPGLFVRDTQYF
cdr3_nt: TGTGCCAGCAGCCCCGGACTGTTTGTGCGGGATACGCAGTATTTT

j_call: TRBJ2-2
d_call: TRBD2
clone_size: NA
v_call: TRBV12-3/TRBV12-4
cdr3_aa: CASSSTRLAGYTGELFF
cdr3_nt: TGTGCCAGCAGTTCCACGCGACTAGCGGGGTACACCGGGGAGCTGTTTTTT

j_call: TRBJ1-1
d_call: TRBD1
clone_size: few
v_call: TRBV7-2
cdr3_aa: CASSDYGTANTEAFF
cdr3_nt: TGTGCCAGCAGCGACTACGGGACAGCAAACACTGAAGCTTTCTTT

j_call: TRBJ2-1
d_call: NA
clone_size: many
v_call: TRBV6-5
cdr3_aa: CASSFITRNEQFF
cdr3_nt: TGTGCCAGCAGTTTTATAACCCGCAATGAGCAGTTCTTC

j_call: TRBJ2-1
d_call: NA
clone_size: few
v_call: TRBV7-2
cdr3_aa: CASSTRRGNLGNEQFF
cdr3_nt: TGTGCCAGCAGCACCCGGAGGGGGAACCTCGGGAATGAGCAGTTCTTC

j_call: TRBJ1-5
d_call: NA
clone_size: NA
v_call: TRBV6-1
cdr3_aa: CASSEKGGHQPQHF
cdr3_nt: TGTGCCAGCAGTGAAAAAGGGGGGCATCAGCCCCAGCATTTT

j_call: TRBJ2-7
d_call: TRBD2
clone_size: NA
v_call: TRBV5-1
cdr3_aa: CASSLGGLAGDYEQYF
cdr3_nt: TGCGCCAGCAGCTTGGGGGGACTAGCGGGGGACTACGAGCAGTACTTC

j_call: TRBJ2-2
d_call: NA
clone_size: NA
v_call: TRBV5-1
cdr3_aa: CASSPEPQNTGELFF
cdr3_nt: TGCGCCAGCAGCCCGGAGCCTCAGAACACCGGGGAGCTGTTTTTT

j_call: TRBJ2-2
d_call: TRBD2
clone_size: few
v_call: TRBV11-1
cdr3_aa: CASSFASGETGELFF
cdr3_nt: TGTGCCAGCAGCTTTGCTAGCGGGGAAACCGGGGAGCTGTTTTTT

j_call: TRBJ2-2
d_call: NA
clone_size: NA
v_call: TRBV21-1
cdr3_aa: CASSKTRTGNTGELFF
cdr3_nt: TGTGCCAGCAGCAAGACCAGGACAGGGAACACCGGGGAGCTGTTTTTT

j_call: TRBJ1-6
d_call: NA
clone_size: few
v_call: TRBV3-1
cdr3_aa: CASSLRGSSYNSPLHF
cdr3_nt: TGTGCCAGCAGCCTACGCGGAAGCTCCTATAATTCACCCCTCCACTTT

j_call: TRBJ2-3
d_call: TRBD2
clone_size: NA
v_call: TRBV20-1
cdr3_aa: CSAPLAGRADTQYF
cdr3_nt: TGCAGTGCACCCCTAGCGGGGAGGGCAGATACGCAGTATTTT

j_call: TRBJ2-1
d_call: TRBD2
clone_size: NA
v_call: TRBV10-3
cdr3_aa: CAARGGASGDEQFF
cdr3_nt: TGTGCCGCTCGAGGGGGGGCTAGCGGGGATGAGCAGTTCTTC

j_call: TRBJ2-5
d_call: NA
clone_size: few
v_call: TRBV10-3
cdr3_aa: CAISAGRQETQYF
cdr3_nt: TGTGCCATCAGTGCGGGGAGACAAGAGACCCAGTACTTC

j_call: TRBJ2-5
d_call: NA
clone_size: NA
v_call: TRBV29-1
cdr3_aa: CSVGAVSETQYF
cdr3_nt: TGCAGCGTTGGGGCAGTATCAGAGACCCAGTACTTC

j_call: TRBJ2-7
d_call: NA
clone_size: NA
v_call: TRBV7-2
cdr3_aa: CASSLARAIYEQYF
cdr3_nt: TGTGCCAGCAGCTTAGCGCGGGCTATCTACGAGCAGTACTTC

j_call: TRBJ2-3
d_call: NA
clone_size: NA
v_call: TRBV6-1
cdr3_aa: CASERTGGADTQYF
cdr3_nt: TGTGCCAGCGAAAGGACGGGGGGCGCAGATACGCAGTATTTT

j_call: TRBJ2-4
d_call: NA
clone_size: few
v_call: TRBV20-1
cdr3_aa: CSANDRSDIQYF
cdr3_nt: TGCAGTGCTAATGACAGGTCCGACATTCAGTACTTC

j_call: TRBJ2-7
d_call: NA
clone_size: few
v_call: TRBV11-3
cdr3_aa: CASSPPQRRSELLSNF
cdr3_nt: TGTGCCAGCAGCCCTCCTCAGCGGAGGAGTGAATTATTGTCAAACTTC

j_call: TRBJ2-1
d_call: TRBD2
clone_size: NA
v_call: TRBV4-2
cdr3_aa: CASSQGTSGDSEQFF
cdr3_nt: TGTGCCAGCAGCCAAGGGACTAGCGGGGATAGTGAGCAGTTCTTC

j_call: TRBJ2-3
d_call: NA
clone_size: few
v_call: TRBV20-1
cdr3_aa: CSAQGRDTQYF
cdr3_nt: TGCAGTGCTCAGGGAAGGGATACGCAGTATTTT

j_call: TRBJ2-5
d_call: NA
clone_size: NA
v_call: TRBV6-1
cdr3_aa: CATSRGRTGSQETQYF
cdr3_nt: TGTGCCACCTCTCGGGGGAGGACGGGGTCCCAAGAGACCCAGTACTTC

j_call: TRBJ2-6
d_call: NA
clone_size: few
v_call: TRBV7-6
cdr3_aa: CASSSTYGANVLTF
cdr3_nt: TGTGCCAGCAGCTCCACCTACGGGGCCAACGTCCTGACTTTC

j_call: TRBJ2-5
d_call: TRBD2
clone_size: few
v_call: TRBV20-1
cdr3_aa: CSASIRIAGGRETQYF
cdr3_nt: TGCAGTGCTTCGATCCGTATAGCGGGGGGGCGGGAGACCCAGTACTTC